This T cell receptor beta chain was found in a study of cytomegalovirus exposure and HLA in healthy donors. Healthy donors of bone marrow made up the group. Concerning this clone: No antigen is known for it.

The CDR3 spans 13 residues. Germline CDR1 is SGHNT and CDR2 is YENEEA. With 1 base clipped from V and 9 bases from J, the junction kept 0 bases outside the gene matches. Study results and caveats: Altogether, some 160 TCR beta chains were recorded as cytomegalovirus-associated. Three chains tied to CMV proved CMV antigen-specific in vitro.

PCR primers comprised 60 Vbeta and 13 Jbeta primers. Generated by immunoSEQ multiplex PCR, the TCRdb table keeps only in-frame clones and is missing some. Here the sample spans roughly 96,000 clones, 65% to 85% being singletons. The sequence was obtained from a woman in her 70s in good health and CMV-seropositive. The V and J genes are TRBV11-3 and TRBJ2-3; 11 bases agree with TRBD1. Specimen: PBMCs. CDR3 residues: CASSLGDRGTQYF. In DNA, the CDR3 is TGTGCCAGCAGCTTAGGGGACAGGGGGACGCAGTATTTT.